This TCR beta chain was observed in a study of CD8 T cells in ankylosing spondylitis (dated by TCRdb to the late 2010s). Notes on the research overall: The study set out to find disease-linked TCR variants by profiling T cell receptor beta repertoires in ankylosing spondylitis patients and healthy donors. The full study cohort was made up of under 30 ankylosing spondylitis patients and 108 healthy donors. Peripheral blood samples were taken, and synovial fluid was additionally collected from ankylosing spondylitis patients. Points the paper makes about the study in general: Blood from ankylosing spondylitis patients appeared to be characterized by a TCR beta motif composed of about eight highly homologous amino acid variants. The disease-linked clones showed a CD8+ phenotype and occurred at relatively low frequencies in peripheral blood. Some motif variants were previously reported in synovial fluid and blood of reactive arthritis patients, suggesting common disease-initiation mechanisms. Significant enrichment of the disease-linked clones was reported in matched synovial fluid samples from ankylosing spondylitis patients.

The CDR3 starts with the cysteine, ends with the phenylalanine, and has 12 residues. Only CDR3 DNA is held: 36 bases, read in frame from base 1. Looking up the germline V gene yields CDR1 SNHLY and CDR2 FYNNEI. V gives up 7 bases and J gives up 6 bases, and the segment between their germline ends measures 13 bases. This clonotype was counted ten times or more. Its cognate antigen has yet to be identified. Base-call qualities are not available, and no considerably larger clone is one nucleotide away. The sequencer listed for this sample is Illumina HiSeq 2500. TCR beta libraries were prepared by quantitative 5'-RACE with molecular barcodes. The paper's processing steps were these. A new computational method, built on a probabilistic model of VDJ rearrangement, was used to identify disease-linked TCR variants. Starting from the raw public reads, TCRdb applied fastp trimming at Q25, assembled clones with MiXCR and retained in-frame beta chains. Rows with one shared CDR3 protein collapse into an entry with the most common genes and DNA. Here the V and J calls rest on TCRdb's processing, not on the authors' analysis. For this sample there are roughly 250,000 distinct CDR3 sequences; about 10% appear just once. 2% to 3% of the sample is held by the ten biggest clonotypes.

The clonotype was recovered from a male donor with ankylosing spondylitis or in good health (not recorded which). The sequenced sample was blood, either unsorted or a sorted T cell fraction (not recorded which). The chain links TRBV2 with TRBJ2-7; perhaps TRBD2 is the D gene, with 6 bases matching. CDR3 protein: CASIYGGREQYF. The base sequence is TGTGCCAGCATATACGGAGGGCGCGAGCAGTACTTC.